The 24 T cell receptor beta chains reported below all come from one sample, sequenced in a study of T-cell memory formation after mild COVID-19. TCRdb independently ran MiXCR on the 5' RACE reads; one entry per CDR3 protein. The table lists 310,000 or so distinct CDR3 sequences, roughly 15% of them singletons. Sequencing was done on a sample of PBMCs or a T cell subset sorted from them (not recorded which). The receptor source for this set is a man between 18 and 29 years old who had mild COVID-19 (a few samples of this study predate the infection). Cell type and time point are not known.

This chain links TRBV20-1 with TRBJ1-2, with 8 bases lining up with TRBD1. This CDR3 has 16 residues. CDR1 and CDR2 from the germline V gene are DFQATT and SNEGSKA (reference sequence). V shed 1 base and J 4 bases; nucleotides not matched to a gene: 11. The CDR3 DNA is TGCAGTGCTAGAGTAAAGTACAGGGGGTCCGGCTATGGCTACACCTTC. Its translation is CSARVKYRGSGYGYTF.

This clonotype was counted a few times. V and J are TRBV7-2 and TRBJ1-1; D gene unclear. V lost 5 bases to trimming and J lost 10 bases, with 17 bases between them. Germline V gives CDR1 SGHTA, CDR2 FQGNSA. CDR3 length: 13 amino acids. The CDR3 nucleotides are TGTGCCAGCAGCCCGTTTGAAGCCCTGGGAGCTTTCTTT. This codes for CASSPFEALGAFF.

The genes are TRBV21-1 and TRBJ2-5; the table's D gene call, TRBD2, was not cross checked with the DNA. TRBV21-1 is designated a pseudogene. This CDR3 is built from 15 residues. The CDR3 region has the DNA TGTGCCAGCAGCAGTACAGGGAGGGGTCAAGAGACCCAGTACTTC. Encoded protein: CASSSTGRGQETQYF.

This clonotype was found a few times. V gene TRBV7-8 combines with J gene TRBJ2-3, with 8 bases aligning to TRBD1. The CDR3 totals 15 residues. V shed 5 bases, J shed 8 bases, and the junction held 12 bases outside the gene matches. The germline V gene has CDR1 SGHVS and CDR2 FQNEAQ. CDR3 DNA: TGTGCCAGCAGCCCGTACGGGTCCACAGGGGGTACGCAGTATTTT. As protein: CASSPYGSTGGTQYF.

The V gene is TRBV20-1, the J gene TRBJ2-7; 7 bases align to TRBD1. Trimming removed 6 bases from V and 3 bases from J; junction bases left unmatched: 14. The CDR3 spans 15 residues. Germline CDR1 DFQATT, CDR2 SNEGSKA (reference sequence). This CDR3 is CSAIAQGEIFYEQYF. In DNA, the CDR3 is TGCAGTGCCATAGCCCAGGGGGAAATTTTCTACGAGCAGTACTTC.

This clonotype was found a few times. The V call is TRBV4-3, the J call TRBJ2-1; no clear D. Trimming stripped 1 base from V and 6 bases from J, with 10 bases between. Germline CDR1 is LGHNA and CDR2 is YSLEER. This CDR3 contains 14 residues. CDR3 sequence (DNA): TGCGCCAGCAGCCAAGTGCTTTTCGGCAATGAGCAGTTCTTC. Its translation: CASSQVLFGNEQFF.

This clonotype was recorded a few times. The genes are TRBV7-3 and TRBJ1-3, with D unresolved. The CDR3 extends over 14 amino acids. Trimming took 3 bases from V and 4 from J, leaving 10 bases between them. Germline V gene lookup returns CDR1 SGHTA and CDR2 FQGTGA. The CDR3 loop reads CASSFGRMGNTIYF. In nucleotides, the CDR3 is TGTGCCAGCAGCTTCGGTCGGATGGGAAACACCATATATTTT.

The CDR3 DNA sequence: TGTGCCACCAGCAATGGGCAGAACTATGGCTACACCTTC. It specifies CATSNGQNYGYTF. The chain employs TRBV15 and TRBJ1-2; D is unresolved. CDR1 and CDR2 from the germline V gene are LNHNV and YYDKDF (reference sequence). This CDR3 comprises 13 residues. V was cut by 4 bases and J by 2 bases, with 8 bases left in between.

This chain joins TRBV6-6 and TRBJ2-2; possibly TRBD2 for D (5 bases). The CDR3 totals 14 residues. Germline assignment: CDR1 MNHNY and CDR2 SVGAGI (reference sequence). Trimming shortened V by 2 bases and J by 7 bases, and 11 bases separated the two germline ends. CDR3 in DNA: TGTGCCAGCAGTTACGGGAGCTTTGGCGGGGAGCTGTTTTTT. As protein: CASSYGSFGGELFF.

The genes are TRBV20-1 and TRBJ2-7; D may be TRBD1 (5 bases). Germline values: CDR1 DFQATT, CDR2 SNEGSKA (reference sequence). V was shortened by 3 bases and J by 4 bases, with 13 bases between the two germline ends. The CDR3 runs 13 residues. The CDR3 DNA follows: TGCAGTGCTAGTAAGGGGTCCGCGTACGAGCAGTACTTC. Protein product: CSASKGSAYEQYF.

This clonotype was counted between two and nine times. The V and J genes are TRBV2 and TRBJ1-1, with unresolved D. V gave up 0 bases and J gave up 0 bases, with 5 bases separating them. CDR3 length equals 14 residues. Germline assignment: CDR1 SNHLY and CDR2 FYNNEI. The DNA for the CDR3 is TGTGCCAGCAGTGAAGCATACCTGAACACTGAAGCTTTCTTT. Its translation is CASSEAYLNTEAFF. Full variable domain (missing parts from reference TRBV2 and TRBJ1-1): EPEVTQTPSHQVTQMGQEVILRCVPISNHLYFYWYRQILGQKVEFLVSFYNNEISEKSEIFDDQFSVERPDGSNFTLKIRSTKLEDSAMYFCASSEAYLNTEAFFGQGTRLTVV.

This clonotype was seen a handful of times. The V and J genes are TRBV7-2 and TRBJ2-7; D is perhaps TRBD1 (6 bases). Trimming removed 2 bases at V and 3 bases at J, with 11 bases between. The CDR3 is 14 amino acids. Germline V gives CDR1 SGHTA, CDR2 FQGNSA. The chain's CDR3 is CASSLSRGNYEQYF. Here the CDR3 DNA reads TGTGCCAGCAGCTTATCCAGGGGCAACTACGAGCAGTACTTC.

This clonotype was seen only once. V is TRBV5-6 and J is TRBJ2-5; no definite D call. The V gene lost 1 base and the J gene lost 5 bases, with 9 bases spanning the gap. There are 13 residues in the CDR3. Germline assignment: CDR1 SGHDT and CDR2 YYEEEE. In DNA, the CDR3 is TGTGCCAGCAGCTTGTACGACCGGGAGACCCAGTACTTC. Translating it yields CASSLYDRETQYF.

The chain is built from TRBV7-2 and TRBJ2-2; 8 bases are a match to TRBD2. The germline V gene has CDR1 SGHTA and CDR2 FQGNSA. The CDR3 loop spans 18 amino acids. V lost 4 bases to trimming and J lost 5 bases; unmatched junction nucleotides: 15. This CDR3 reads CASSSGPGTRFRTGELFF. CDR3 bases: TGTGCCAGCAGCTCGGGTCCCGGGACTAGATTTCGTACCGGGGAGCTGTTTTTT.

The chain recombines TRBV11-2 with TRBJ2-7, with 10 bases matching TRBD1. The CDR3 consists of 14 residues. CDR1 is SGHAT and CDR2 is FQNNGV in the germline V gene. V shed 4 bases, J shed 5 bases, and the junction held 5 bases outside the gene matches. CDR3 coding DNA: TGTGCCAGCAGCTCCCTCGACAGGGGGCACGAGCAGTACGTC. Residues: CASSSLDRGHEQYV.

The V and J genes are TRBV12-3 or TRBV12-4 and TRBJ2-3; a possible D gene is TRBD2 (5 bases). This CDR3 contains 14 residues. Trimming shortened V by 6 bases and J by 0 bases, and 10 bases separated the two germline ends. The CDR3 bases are TGTGCCAGCAGGGAGGACGGAAGCACAGATACGCAGTATTTT. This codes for CASREDGSTDTQYF.

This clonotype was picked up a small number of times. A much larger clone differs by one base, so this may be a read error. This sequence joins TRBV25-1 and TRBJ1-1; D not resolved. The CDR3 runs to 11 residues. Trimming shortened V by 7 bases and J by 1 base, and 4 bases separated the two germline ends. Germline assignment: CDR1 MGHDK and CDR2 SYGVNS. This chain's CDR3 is CASMENTEAFF. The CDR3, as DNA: TGTGCCAGCATGGAGAACACTGAAGCTTTCTTT.

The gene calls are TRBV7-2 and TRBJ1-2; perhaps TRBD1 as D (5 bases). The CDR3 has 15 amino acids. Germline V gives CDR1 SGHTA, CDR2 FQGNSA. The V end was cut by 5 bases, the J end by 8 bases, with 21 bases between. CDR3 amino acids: CASSPRTPRQGGYTF. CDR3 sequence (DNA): TGTGCCAGCAGCCCTCGGACACCTCGCCAGGGCGGCTACACCTTC.

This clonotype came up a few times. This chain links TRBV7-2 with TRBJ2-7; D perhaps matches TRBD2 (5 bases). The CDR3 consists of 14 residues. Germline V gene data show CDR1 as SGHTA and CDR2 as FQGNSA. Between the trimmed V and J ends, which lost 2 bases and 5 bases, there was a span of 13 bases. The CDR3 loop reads CASSLYGIFNEQYF. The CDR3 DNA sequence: TGTGCCAGCAGCTTATACGGGATATTTAACGAGCAGTACTTC.

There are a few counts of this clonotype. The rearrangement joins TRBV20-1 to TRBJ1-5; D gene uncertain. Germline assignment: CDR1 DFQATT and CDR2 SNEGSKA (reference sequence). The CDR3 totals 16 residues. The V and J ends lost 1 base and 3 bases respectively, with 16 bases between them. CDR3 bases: TGCAGTGCTAGAGGAGGCCCTGAGGGATTCAATCAGCCCCAGCATTTT. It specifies CSARGGPEGFNQPQHF.

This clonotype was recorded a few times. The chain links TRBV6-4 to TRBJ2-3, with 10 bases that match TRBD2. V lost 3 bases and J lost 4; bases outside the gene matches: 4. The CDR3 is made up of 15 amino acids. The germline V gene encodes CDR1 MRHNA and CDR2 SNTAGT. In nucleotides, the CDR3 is TGTGCCAGCAGTGAATTCAGCGGGGGGGCAGATACGCAGTATTTT. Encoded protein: CASSEFSGGADTQYF.

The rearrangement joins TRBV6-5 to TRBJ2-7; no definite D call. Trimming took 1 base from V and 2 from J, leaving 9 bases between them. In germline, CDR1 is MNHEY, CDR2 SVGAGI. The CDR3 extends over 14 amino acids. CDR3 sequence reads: CASSYYGPTYEQYF. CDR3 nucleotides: TGTGCCAGCAGTTACTACGGACCTACCTACGAGCAGTACTTC.

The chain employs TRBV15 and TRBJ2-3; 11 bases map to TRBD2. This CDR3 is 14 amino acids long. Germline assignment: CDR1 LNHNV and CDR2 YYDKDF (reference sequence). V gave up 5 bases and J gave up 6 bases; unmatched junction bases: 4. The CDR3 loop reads CATSYSGGADTQYF. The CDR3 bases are TGTGCCACCAGCTATAGCGGGGGGGCCGATACGCAGTATTTT.

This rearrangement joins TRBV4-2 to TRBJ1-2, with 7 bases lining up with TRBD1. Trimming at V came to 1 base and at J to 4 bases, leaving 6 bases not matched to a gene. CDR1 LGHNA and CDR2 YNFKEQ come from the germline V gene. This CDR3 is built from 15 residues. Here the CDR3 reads CASSQGTGTLYGYTF. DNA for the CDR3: TGTGCCAGCAGCCAAGGGACAGGAACACTCTATGGCTACACCTTC.